This T cell receptor (beta chain) was sequenced for a study of cytomegalovirus exposure and HLA in healthy donors (dated by TCRdb to the late 2010s). About the full investigation: An earlier analysis of roughly 630 of the donors reported 250 to 350 Gb of sequence data and roughly 100 million unique TCR beta sequences from around 200 million T cells. Among roughly 370 genotyped donors of the cohort, an average of approximately 250,000 unique TCR beta nucleotide sequences were sequenced per donor, roughly 20% of them non-productive. In a later genetic analysis, genome-wide SNP genotypes for about three fifths of the roughly 670 donors were used, and that subset was treated as a discovery cohort. Typing coverage differed by locus: A, B, C, DRB1 and DQB1 were typed in about 629-640 donors, DQA1 in 522, DPA1 in around 580, and DPB1 in around 440. Rather than using new phenotypic data, the later analysis identified candidate immune exposures from TCR beta sequences and from how often those sequences occurred across donors. An earlier analysis of 587 of the donors used high-throughput TCR beta sequencing to judge whether each TCR beta V gene segment behaved as functional or pseudogenic. Of the roughly 400 genotyped donors, 81% fell in the genetic ancestry cluster associated with self-reported Caucasian donors. Every discovery cohort repertoire had been produced on one sequencing platform. To predict cytomegalovirus infection status, the study combined high-throughput TCR immunosequencing, statistical association of individual TCRs with disease status, and machine learning. Donor age, sex, ethnicity and CMV serostatus were compiled alongside the repertoire data. Class I and class II HLA loci were covered by the typing at four-digit resolution. Roughly 300 gigabases of sequencing data and around 90 million unique TCR sequences made up an early release that covered approximately 700 HLA-typed donors. The T cell repertoires of around 670 subjects were profiled by immunosequencing and related to cytomegalovirus serostatus. Besides the first cohort of 666 subjects, a separate validation cohort made up of 120 different subjects was used. A later analysis re-analyzed previously published TCR beta repertoires from hundreds of donors and added high-resolution HLA genotyping to study TCR occurrence patterns. Roughly 5 DR-DQ haplotypes were handled as single units for association and clustering, since linkage in the cohort was strong. The study aimed to test whether signatures of past pathogen exposure could be identified by cataloging public T cell receptors. Here is what the overall study found, with its caveats: According to a later analysis, parvovirus B19, influenza, CMV and Epstein-Barr virus appeared linked to several top co-occurrence clusters. Because HLA typing was unavailable for some donors at each locus, only the typed subset was used in association tests. In a later analysis, 16,951 TCR beta sequences were associated with specific HLA alleles at a false discovery rate of 0.05. In a later analysis, HLA-associated TCR beta chains showed more clonal expansion and lower generation probabilities than non-associated chains that were equally common. In an earlier analysis of approximately 590 of the donors, most TCR beta V segments appeared in productive rearrangements about 90% or about 30% of the time, broadly matching IMGT annotations. A group of highly shared sequence variants was considered likely to be a technical artifact of the sequencing pipeline. Most CMV-associated TCR beta chains appeared to be HLA-restricted in a later analysis, and the HLA associations seemed to be driven largely by CMV exposure. According to the authors, the approach could potentially be generalized to other disease states and immunological phenotypes. In a later analysis, TCR association rates were found to vary across HLA loci, with the most associated TCRs seen for DRB1 alleles and the fewest for HLA-C alleles. Cytomegalovirus status was reported to be diagnosed by the classifier with high specificity and sensitivity in both the original and validation cohorts. Presence/absence analyses assumed roughly uniform sequencing depth across donors, an assumption that may not hold. When HLA alleles, especially DR and DQ, strongly co-occurred, attributing TCR associations to individual alleles was difficult. Linkage disequilibrium might explain the correlated functional status among segregating V segments, but an unknown experimental factor could not be excluded. According to a later genetic analysis, donors in an Asian-associated ancestry cluster had fewer N-insertions in productive TCRs than the roughly 700-donor mean. While some public TCRs were present in many individuals, most TCR sequences turned up only very rarely across donors. CMV serostatus was the only immune exposure information available for the cohort. A later genetic analysis associated a missense DCLRE1C variant with V-gene and J-gene trimming of TCR beta chains, and an independent cohort replicated the association. Only TCR beta chains were sequenced in this cohort, and the absence of alpha or paired-chain data limited detectable features. A further reported finding was that TCR beta sequences accurately predicted the HLA-A and HLA-B alleles for most subjects in the first cohort. Three of the identified cytomegalovirus-associated TCR beta chains were confirmed in vitro to be specific for cytomegalovirus antigens. A total of some 180 TCR beta chains were listed by the study as associated with cytomegalovirus. Because counts were too low, 15 to 20 rarely observed V segments, including chromosome 9 orphons, were excluded from the earlier analysis of several hundred of the donors.

In the case of this clone: The specificity of this receptor is unknown.

The receptor library was made with the immunoSEQ multiplex PCR assay. For the multiplex PCR, a mixture combining 60 forward primers for TCR Vbeta segments and 13 reverse primers for TCR Jbeta segments was used. The CDR3 region of rearranged TCR beta genes was amplified from genomic DNA with a multiplex PCR assay. On the Illumina HiSeq System, the amplified TCR beta libraries were sequenced as 87-base-pair reads. For the original study's pipeline: A later analysis tallied tens of millions of unique TCR beta chains across the 666 repertoires, and about 10 million of those chains were shared by two or more donors. Raw reads were error-corrected and collapsed into unique sequences by a nearest-neighbor algorithm in which closely related sequences were merged to remove PCR and sequencing errors. To assign V, D and J gene segments, CDR3 sequences were aligned to IMGT reference sequences. For a sequence to be retained, at least a six-nucleotide match to both a V gene segment and a J gene segment was required. A rearrangement counted as productive if the CDR3 had no stop codons and remained in frame with V and J, and every other rearrangement counted as non-productive. CDR3 was defined by IMGT convention, running from the second conserved V-encoded cysteine to the conserved J-encoded phenylalanine. The earlier analysis of 587 of the donors excluded any sequence lacking an unambiguous match to a single V gene segment. An earlier analysis of several hundred of the donors called V segments functional above 56.7% productive rearrangements and segregating when the between-donor standard deviation exceeded 5%. A statistical classification framework was built for diagnosing cytomegalovirus status from the catalog of TCR beta chain sequences. V and J gene assignment, in a later analysis, came from comparing TCR nucleotide sequences with IMGT/GENE-DB human TR gene sequences. Using the TCRdist pipeline, a later analysis assigned CDR3 sequences along with most-parsimonious VDJ recombination scenarios. In a later analysis, each TCR beta chain was defined by its CDR3 amino acid sequence together with its V-gene family, and reads without a unique V-gene family were excluded. To address suspected cross-contamination and a sequencing artifact, a later analysis removed 592 highly shared, low-generation-probability nucleotide sequences. In a later analysis, a clonal expansion index for each public chain was calculated from normalized within-repertoire ranks of inferred template counts. In a later analysis, generation probabilities were computed with a VDJ recombination model fitted to out-of-frame rearrangements, and the resulting probabilities were checked against IGoR. A later analysis scored TCR-TCR, TCR-HLA and TCR-CMV co-occurrence with hypergeometric tests, applying a repertoire-size bias correction to TCR pairs. To estimate false discovery rates, a later analysis permuted the HLA or CMV assignments 20 times. In a later analysis, co-occurring TCRs were grouped using DBSCAN, with TCRdist sequence similarity added in when clustering inside HLA-allele-positive subsets. Repertoires with fewer than 30,000 or more than 120,000 public chains, plus five repertoires with anomalous nucleotide sharing, were excluded from co-occurrence clustering. Entries here come from immuneACCESS through TCRdb and include only in-frame sequences with V and J called. Some clones fail to appear in such tables; in the studies checked, an unresolved V gene covers under half of the shortfall, and the cause of the remainder is unknown. V and J calls and clone size are given by that table; D and trimming were obtained from the DNA. In this sample's table one finds 140,000 to 150,000 clones. The ten largest account for roughly 1.6% of the sample.

The cohort was made up of roughly 670 healthy bone marrow donors. At the time of sampling, every cohort member was nominally healthy, though immune exposures that went unrecorded were likely present. The donor was CMV seronegative and belonged to the group of around 350 seronegative cohort members. Each donor provided a peripheral blood sample, and peripheral blood mononuclear cells were used for TCR beta sequencing. The Qiagen DNeasy Blood Extraction Kit was used to extract genomic DNA from the blood cell samples. Specimen: PBMCs. This receptor was obtained from a woman aged 50 to 65 in good health and CMV-seronegative.

The CDR3 reads CASSITHSRGLLETQYF. The DNA sequence is given as TGTGCCAGTAGTATTACCCATAGCCGGGGACTGTTGGAGACCCAGTACTTC. The chain is encoded by TRBV19 joined to TRBJ2-5; TRBD2 is a possible D gene, resting on 6 matching bases. V gives up 3 bases and J gives up 5 bases, and the segment between their germline ends measures 22 bases. The CDR3, from cysteine to phenylalanine, totals 17 residues. The CDR3 DNA has 51 bases and is translated from base 1. According to the germline V gene (reference sequence), CDR1 reads LNHDA and CDR2 reads SQIVND.